The clone carrying this TCR beta chain has only a few counts. Its antigen is undetermined. The time point was: persistent/refractory GD, antithyroid drugs over 5 years with positive TRAb. From PBMCs, RNA was extracted and then used to make the TCR library. Patients with Graves' disease were diagnosed by American Thyroid Association guidelines. The peripheral blood volume drawn was approximately 9 milliliters, and it was collected into EDTA tubes. The sample comes from a study of regulatory T cells in long-lasting Graves disease. Arm-PCR of CDR3 regions with iRepertoire HTBI primers generated TCR beta libraries. From the multiplex PCR reads, TCRdb called clonotypes with MiXCR, one entry per CDR3 protein. The table records around 460,000 distinct CDR3 sequences, around a fifth of them present only once. Broader study findings: Accuracy may have suffered from the small sample size.

The sequencing used peripheral blood mononuclear cells (PBMCs), collected when the disease was refractory, from a patient treated with antithyroid drugs. The TCR originated in a female donor with Graves disease.

The CDR3 sequence is CASLQGGGTEAFF. As DNA, the CDR3 is TGTGCCTCCCTCCAGGGGGGAGGCACTGAAGCTTTCTTT. This chain connects TRBV10-3 to TRBJ1-1, with 7 nucleotides matching TRBD1. V gave up 11 bases and J gave up 4 bases; unmatched junction bases: 10. The germline V gene encodes CDR1 ENHRY and CDR2 SYGVKD. The CDR3 is 13 amino acids.